This T cell receptor beta chain was captured in a study of blood T cell repertoires in COVID-19. The data were produced by immunoSEQ multiplex PCR, yet TCRdb's version contains in-frame clones alone and is incomplete. The profile covers tens of thousands of clones, with about 83% appearing a single time and about 6% taken by the ten largest. This clone has only a few counts. The germline V gene encodes CDR1 LNHNV and CDR2 YYDKDF (reference sequence). This CDR3 has 15 residues. V was clipped by 2 bases and J by 1 base; unmatched bases: 4. The receptor comes from a man in his sixties or seventies with COVID-19, enrolled during active disease. The chain has TRBV15 and TRBJ2-7; 8 bases are shared with TRBD2. What was sequenced was peripheral blood. CDR3: CATSRSGGGSYEQYF. The DNA for the CDR3 is TGTGCCACCAGCAGAAGCGGGGGTGGATCCTACGAGCAGTACTTC.